The TCR beta chain under discussion was sequenced for a study of blood T cell repertoires in COVID-19. CDR3 length: 13 residues. Germline assignment: CDR1 SQVTM and CDR2 ANQGSEA. Trimming took 4 bases from V and 3 from J; bases not matched to a gene: 6. Profiling relied on immunoSEQ multiplex PCR, and the TCRdb table lists in-frame clones only, not all of them. This table holds about 280,000 clones, 90% found once. This clonotype originated in a woman between 18 and 30 years old with acute COVID-19. The chain uses TRBV29-1 and TRBJ2-7; 7 bases map to TRBD2. The sequenced sample was PBMCs or T cells enriched from blood (not recorded which). The CDR3 DNA is TGCAGCGTTGTTGGGGGGGGTTTCTACGAGCAGTACTTC. Residues: CSVVGGGFYEQYF.